Listed below are T cell receptor beta chains from one sample, sequenced in a study of T cells in Graves' hyperthyroidism and ophthalmopathy. TCRdb passed the multiplex PCR reads through MiXCR, listing each CDR3 protein once. The sample yields 660,000 or so distinct CDR3 sequences, less than 25% seen once. Sequenced sample: blood. Source of these receptors: a man aged 30 to 39 with Graves' ophthalmopathy. CDR3s include the opening cysteine and the closing phenylalanine or tryptophan. The order of the fields is CDR3 protein, V gene, J gene.

CASSLGWVETQYF,TRBV5-1,TRBJ2-5
CASSLLGGSYNEQFF,TRBV28,TRBJ2-1
CASSPGGRTGELFF,TRBV10-1,TRBJ2-2
CSARGGGGRGNYGYTF,TRBV20-1,TRBJ1-2
CASSPDYNNEQFF,TRBV3-1,TRBJ2-1
CSARDPAGEVETQYF,TRBV20-1,TRBJ2-5
CASGLARETQYF,TRBV6-1,TRBJ2-5
CASSVRSGSPYEQYF,TRBV9,TRBJ2-7
CASSSGTRNTEAFF,TRBV27,TRBJ1-1
CSARAPSGRNNEQFF,TRBV20-1,TRBJ2-1
CASSGRTGAWADTQYF,TRBV27,TRBJ2-3
CASSDGSGTGIETQYF,TRBV13,TRBJ2-5
CAWRSGLAGEEQFF,TRBV30,TRBJ2-1
CASSALVGSTNNYGYTF,TRBV9,TRBJ1-2
CASSSLTGMGETQYF,TRBV5-1,TRBJ2-5
CSAGVGQGPYEQYF,TRBV20-1,TRBJ2-7
CAWDTGTGKHF,TRBV30,TRBJ1-5
CASSLTQHYEQYF,TRBV27,TRBJ2-7
CASSPLLSTGFSGNTIYF,TRBV28,TRBJ1-3
CASSEAAGGPGQTQYF,TRBV9,TRBJ2-5
CASTDVFHYGYTF,TRBV19,TRBJ1-2
CASSLGPSGTYEQYF,TRBV28,TRBJ2-7
CASSLRGLGDNEQFF,TRBV7-3,TRBJ2-1
CASSSFSGATDTQYF,TRBV5-1,TRBJ2-3
CASSTGQVTYEQYF,TRBV28,TRBJ2-7
CASSSSFQGDTGELFF,TRBV9,TRBJ2-2
CATSDSGTARPYEQYF,TRBV24-1,TRBJ2-7
CASSGTGPSYEQYF,TRBV2,TRBJ2-7
CASTSGRRGTQYF,TRBV2,TRBJ2-5
CASHLRQGRNQPQHF,TRBV28,TRBJ1-5
CASSVSRTSGLGSYEQYF,TRBV9,TRBJ2-7
CASSQDVGGRYEQYF,TRBV4-1,TRBJ2-7
CASSLGGARQETQYF,TRBV7-8,TRBJ2-5
CASSFGREEYF,TRBV28,TRBJ2-3
CASSSLGQLEYGYTF,TRBV27,TRBJ1-2
CASSTRQPQHF,TRBV28,TRBJ1-5
CASSSAAGVSREKLFF,TRBV27,TRBJ1-4
CASSLGGFGRDAYNSPLHF,TRBV13,TRBJ1-6
CASSPIFSNTEAFF,TRBV6-2/TRBV6-3,TRBJ1-1
CATSRDRQPGEQYF,TRBV15,TRBJ2-7
CASSLDRVTDTQYF,TRBV11-2,TRBJ2-3
CASSIWDNGGNQPQHF,TRBV7-9,TRBJ1-5
CASSGQGERKKAFF,TRBV28,TRBJ1-1
CASSSMTGDNYGYTF,TRBV11-2,TRBJ1-2
CASSFRGYGYTF,TRBV7-2,TRBJ1-2
CASSPRAGGVYNEQFF,TRBV28,TRBJ2-1